The 23 T cell receptor beta chains given below trace back to one sample, sequenced in a study of cytomegalovirus exposure and HLA in healthy donors. Repertoires were generated with immunoSEQ multiplex PCR, while TCRdb's copy carries only in-frame clones and drops some. Found here are fewer than 130,000 clones, more than 70% of them singletons; the top ten hold about 2%. The sample consisted of PBMCs. These receptors were collected from a woman under 30 in good health and CMV-seronegative.

The gene calls are TRBV28 and TRBJ2-7, with 7 bases identical to TRBD1. J lost 1 base, V lost 7 bases, and 1 base had no gene match. The CDR3 loop spans 12 amino acids. From germline, CDR1 is MDHEN and CDR2 SYDVKM. This CDR3 reads CASKGASYEQYF. CDR3 coding DNA: TGTGCCAGCAAGGGGGCTTCCTACGAGCAGTACTTC.

This clone was seen a single time. The chain links TRBV9 to TRBJ1-2; 7 bases fit TRBD1. The trim removed 4 bases at V and 0 bases at J, leaving 9 bases unmatched. The germline V gene has CDR1 SGDLS and CDR2 YYNGEE. The CDR3 runs 16 residues. The CDR3 reads CASSSPGTASNYGYTF. The CDR3 DNA follows: TGTGCCAGCAGCTCCCCCGGGACAGCCTCTAACTATGGCTACACCTTC.

This clone was picked up one time. This rearrangement joins TRBV5-1 to TRBJ1-1, with 7 bases that match TRBD1. This CDR3 contains 14 residues. The V segment lost 2 bases and the J segment 5 bases; nucleotides outside the gene matches: 6. Germline assignment: CDR1 SGHRS and CDR2 YFSETQ. The DNA of the CDR3 is TGCGCCAGCAGCTTAGAGGGGGCGAAGACTGAAGCTTTCTTT. This translates into CASSLEGAKTEAFF.

The chain combines TRBV27 with TRBJ1-3; D is perhaps TRBD1 (5 bases). V was pared by 0 bases and J by 4 bases, with 7 bases between. Germline V gene sequence: CDR1 MNHEY, CDR2 SMNVEV (reference sequence). The CDR3 extends over 14 amino acids. DNA of the CDR3: TGTGCCAGCAGTTTATCAGGGGTCGGAAACACCATATATTTT. Its translation is CASSLSGVGNTIYF.

The gene calls are TRBV27 and TRBJ2-3; the match to TRBD2 covers 14 bases. J was trimmed by 1 base and V by 6 bases; bases with no gene match: 9. The germline gives CDR1 MNHEY, CDR2 SMNVEV (reference sequence). The CDR3 is 18 residues long. The CDR3 nucleotides read TGTGCCAGCAGCAAAGGACTAGCGGGAGGACGTGGCACAGATACGCAGTATTTT. This gives the protein CASSKGLAGGRGTDTQYF.

This clone was found once. The genes are TRBV2 and TRBJ2-5, with D perhaps TRBD1 (6 bases). Per germline, CDR1 SNHLY and CDR2 FYNNEI. The CDR3 spans 15 residues. V was clipped by 7 bases and J by 4 bases, with 19 bases between them. Written as DNA, the CDR3 is TGTGCCAGCATCCAATTCTGGGGGCGCAGAGAGACCCAGTACTTC. Protein: CASIQFWGRRETQYF.

The rearrangement links TRBV4-3 to TRBJ2-1; TRBD2 matches at 12 bases. CDR3 size: 17 residues. Germline lookup yields CDR1 LGHNA and CDR2 YSLEER. After removal of 4 bases from V and 8 bases from J, the junction contained 12 bases not matched to a gene. Here the CDR3 DNA reads TGCGCCAGCAGCCTCCGAGGCGGACTAGCGGGGTTCGATGAGCAGTTCTTC. Translated, it gives CASSLRGGLAGFDEQFF.

J is TRBJ1-1 and V is TRBV11-3; no clear D gene. The germline V and J ends were trimmed by 2 bases and 0 bases, with 4 bases remaining between them. This CDR3 has 13 residues. CDR1 is SGHNT and CDR2 is YENEEA in the germline V gene. The CDR3 reads CASSLQVNTEAFF. In DNA, the CDR3 is TGTGCCAGCAGCTTACAGGTGAACACTGAAGCTTTCTTT.

The table lists this clone with a few counts. The chain has TRBV6-5 and TRBJ1-5, with D possibly matching TRBD1 (6 bases). Deletions cut 4 bases from V and 6 bases from J, with 10 bases between. The CDR3 has 13 residues. Germline-derived CDR1 and CDR2 are MNHEY and SVGAGI. DNA for the CDR3: TGTGCCAGCAGTTTACAGGGCCCTCAGCCCCAGCATTTT. This codes for CASSLQGPQPQHF.

This rearrangement joins TRBV10-3 to TRBJ1-1; D may be TRBD1 (6 bases). Germline V gene data show CDR1 as ENHRY and CDR2 as SYGVKD. The length of the CDR3 is 15 residues. V lost 4 bases, J lost 1 base, and 13 bases lay in between. CDR3 DNA sequence: TGTGCCATCAGTGGGGGGGGACAACGGAACACTGAAGCTTTCTTT. Its translation is CAISGGGQRNTEAFF.

The chain carries TRBV6-6 and TRBJ2-1; TRBD1 agrees at 7 bases. CDR1 and CDR2 from the germline V gene are MNHNY and SVGAGI (reference sequence). This CDR3 has 16 residues. V was pared by 0 bases and J by 7 bases, with 9 bases of the junction left unmatched. CDR3 loop: CASSYSMNRGYNEQFF. CDR3 nucleotide sequence: TGTGCCAGCAGTTACTCTATGAACAGGGGTTATAATGAGCAGTTCTTC.

This chain joins TRBV6-5 and TRBJ1-5, with D possibly being TRBD1 (5 bases). The germline V and J ends were trimmed by 6 bases and 7 bases, with 10 bases remaining between them. The germline V gene has CDR1 MNHEY and CDR2 SVGAGI. The length of the CDR3 is 12 residues. CDR3 sequence: CASSPGGQPQHF. CDR3 sequence (DNA): TGTGCCAGCAGCCCCGGGGGGCAGCCCCAGCATTTT.

The genes are TRBV4-1 and TRBJ2-3, with 8 bases that match TRBD1. Germline assignment: CDR1 MGHRA and CDR2 YSYEKL. V shed 10 bases, J shed 2 bases, and the junction held 8 bases outside the gene matches. The CDR3 is 14 amino acids. The CDR3 nucleotides read TGCGCCACCAAGGACAGGGAACACACAGATACGCAGTATTTT. Protein sequence: CATKDREHTDTQYF.

The chain is built from TRBV19 and TRBJ1-5; 9 nucleotides align to TRBD1. After removal of 4 bases from V and 2 bases from J, the junction contained 9 bases not matched to a gene. Germline values: CDR1 LNHDA, CDR2 SQIVND (reference sequence). This CDR3 has 17 amino acids. The CDR3 bases are TGTGCCAGTAGTACCCGGGGGACAGGGATCGGCAATCAGCCCCAGCATTTT. Its translation: CASSTRGTGIGNQPQHF.

In its sample, this clone was seen a few times. V gene TRBV4-3 combines with J gene TRBJ1-2; 10 nucleotides match TRBD1. The germline gives CDR1 LGHNA, CDR2 YSLEER. Trimming at V came to 4 bases and at J to 3 bases, leaving 5 bases not matched to a gene. This CDR3 is built from 15 residues. DNA for the CDR3: TGCGCCAGCAGCCCCGGGACAGGGGACCACTATGGCTACACCTTC. Protein sequence: CASSPGTGDHYGYTF.

On this clone itself: One junction end does not reproduce the germline sequence, and a read error may be involved. This chain uses TRBV7-7 with TRBJ2-2; maybe TRBD2 (5 bases). Germline V gene sequence: CDR1 SSHAT, CDR2 FNYEAQ (reference sequence). There are 15 residues in the CDR3. As DNA, the CDR3 is TGTGCTAGCAGCTTAAAGGGCGGGTCTTCCGGGGAGCTGTTTTTT. Its translation: CASSLKGGSSGELFF. The variable domain in full, with the rest retrieved from reference TRBV7-7 and TRBJ2-2, is GAGVSQSPRYKVTKRGQDVTLRCDPISSHATLYWYQQALGQGPEFLTYFNYEAQPDKSGLPSDRFSAERPEGSISTLTIQRTEQRDSAMYRCASSLKGGSSGELFFGEGSRLTVL.

V usage is TRBV4-3 and J usage is TRBJ1-4; D is perhaps TRBD1 (5 bases). CDR1 LGHNA and CDR2 YSLEER come from the germline V gene. Trimming left V 4 bases short and J 10 bases short, with 10 bases between. This CDR3 contains 12 residues. This CDR3 is CASSPSGGKLFF. In nucleotides, the CDR3 is TGCGCCAGCAGCCCTTCGGGGGGAAAACTGTTTTTT.

This rearrangement joins TRBV4-3 to TRBJ1-1; D not certain. The length of the CDR3 is 13 residues. CDR1 and CDR2 (germline): LGHNA, YSLEER. Trimming left V 1 base short and J 6 bases short, with 9 bases between. CDR3 nucleotides: TGCGCCAGCAGCCAAGTGGGCGGGGCTGAAGCTTTCTTT. Its translation is CASSQVGGAEAFF.

V is TRBV14 and J is TRBJ2-6, with 7 nucleotides matching TRBD1. This CDR3 spans 19 amino acids. The germline gives CDR1 SGHDN, CDR2 FVKESK. The trim removed 4 bases at V and 0 bases at J, leaving 12 bases unmatched. Here the CDR3 DNA reads TGTGCCAGCAGCCCCTTGACAGGGCGAATGAGCTCTGGGGCCAACGTCCTGACTTTC. As protein: CASSPLTGRMSSGANVLTF.

This chain connects TRBV5-4 to TRBJ1-1; D gene uncertain. This CDR3 has 13 amino acids. The ends were cut back, 5 bases at V and 0 bases at J, with 8 bases in the middle. Germline V lookup: CDR1 SGHNT, CDR2 YYREEE (reference sequence). CDR3 sequence: CASRPQLNTEAFF. CDR3 DNA: TGTGCCAGCAGGCCACAGCTGAACACTGAAGCTTTCTTT.

This clone was found once. The V call is TRBV7-2, the J call TRBJ2-1; possible D gene TRBD1, 6 bases. Trimming removed 5 bases from V and 2 bases from J, with 10 bases in between. CDR3 length: 14 residues. Germline CDR1 is SGHTA and CDR2 is FQGNSA. This chain's CDR3 is CASSVRTAYNEQFF. The CDR3, as DNA: TGTGCCAGCAGCGTCCGGACAGCCTACAATGAGCAGTTCTTC.

The J gene is TRBJ2-7, the V gene TRBV11-2, with 13 positions matching TRBD2. V shed 3 bases and J 3 bases; nucleotides not matched to a gene: 8. This CDR3 has 17 residues. Germline loops: CDR1 SGHAT, CDR2 FQNNGV. CDR3 DNA sequence: TGTGCCAGCAGCTTGATAAAGACTAGCGGGGGGTACTACGAGCAGTACTTC. Its protein product is CASSLIKTSGGYYEQYF.

The rearrangement uses TRBV19 and TRBJ1-5, with 11 bases aligning to TRBD1. The CDR3 spans 15 residues. The V and J ends lost 7 bases and 4 bases, in that order; junction bases with no gene match: 6. In germline, CDR1 is LNHDA, CDR2 SQIVND (reference sequence). In nucleotides, the CDR3 is TGTGCCAGTAAACGGACAGGGGGCTTTAATCAGCCCCAGCATTTT. Translation gives CASKRTGGFNQPQHF. Based on the CDR3 plus reference TRBV19 and TRBJ1-5, the full variable domain is DGGITQSPKYLFRKEGQNVTLSCEQNLNHDAMYWYRQDPGQGLRLIYYSQIVNDFQKGDIAEGYSVSREKKESFPLTVTSAQKNPTAFYLCASKRTGGFNQPQHFGDGTRLSIL.